The clone carrying this T cell receptor beta chain rates as medium-sized (0.01 to 0.1%). Its specificity is not known. Unique molecular identifiers were attached to individual cDNA molecules. Via MiXCR, TCRdb re-called the 5' RACE reads, giving one row per CDR3 protein. The data contain tens of thousands of distinct CDR3 sequences, about a tenth of them seen just once; the ten biggest clones take up about 5.4%. This sample was included in a study of early T cells in non-severe SARS-CoV-2 infection. Study-level information: With bulk RNA from unsorted whole blood as input, sequencing yielded unpaired chains. Broader study findings: There was a bias toward anti-spike CD8 responses in VDJdb matching, which missed private and CD4 specificities.

This sequence originates from an adult who was a healthcare worker with PCR-confirmed SARS-CoV-2 infection or an uninfected control (not recorded which). The sequences come from whole blood, collected at baseline.

CDR3 nucleotide sequence: TGTGCCAGCAGCACACTCGGGACTAGCGGAAGCACAGATACGCAGTATTTT. It translates to CASSTLGTSGSTDTQYF. The chain links TRBV3-1 to TRBJ2-3; 11 nucleotides match TRBD2. CDR1 and CDR2 (germline): LGHDT, YNNKEL (reference sequence). The CDR3 consists of 17 residues. Trimming at V came to 5 bases and at J to 0 bases, leaving 7 bases not matched to a gene.